Listed below are T cell receptor beta chains from one sample, sequenced in a study of cytomegalovirus exposure and HLA in healthy donors. The table came from immunoSEQ multiplex PCR; TCRdb's copy has only in-frame clones and leaves some out. There are about 96,000 clones in the sample, with 3% to 4% held by the top ten. Specimen: PBMCs. The receptors shown here come from a woman aged 25 to 39 in good health and CMV-seronegative. The CDR3 runs from the conserved cysteine through the conserved F or W. Fields, in order: V gene, J gene, D gene, CDR3 protein, CDR3 DNA. D genes are given only for firm matches.

V gene: TRBV5-1; J gene: TRBJ2-3; D gene: TRBD2; CDR3 protein: CASSLSGGTDTQYF; CDR3 DNA: TGCGCCAGCAGCCTCAGCGGGGGGACAGATACGCAGTATTTT
V gene: TRBV12-2; J gene: TRBJ2-7; D gene: NA; CDR3 protein: CASRLDGPRSSYEQYF; CDR3 DNA: TGTGCAAGTCGCTTAGACGGTCCCCGGAGCTCCTACGAGCAGTACTTC
V gene: TRBV27; J gene: TRBJ1-4; D gene: TRBD1; CDR3 protein: CASRGGTGYEKLFF; CDR3 DNA: TGTGCCAGCAGGGGGGGGACAGGTTACGAGAAACTGTTTTTT
V gene: TRBV4-2; J gene: TRBJ2-3; D gene: TRBD2; CDR3 protein: CASSQEPSGRDTQYF; CDR3 DNA: TGTGCCAGCAGCCAAGAACCTAGCGGGAGAGATACGCAGTATTTT
V gene: TRBV7-2; J gene: TRBJ2-2; D gene: TRBD2; CDR3 protein: CASSLVAGGGTGELFF; CDR3 DNA: TGTGCCAGCAGCTTAGTGGCGGGGGGGGGCACCGGGGAGCTGTTTTTT
V gene: TRBV30; J gene: TRBJ1-1; D gene: TRBD1; CDR3 protein: CAWSVLQGTEAFF; CDR3 DNA: TGTGCCTGGAGTGTTCTACAGGGGACTGAAGCTTTCTTT
V gene: TRBV6-4; J gene: TRBJ2-7; D gene: NA; CDR3 protein: CASSEWQGYEQYF; CDR3 DNA: TGTGCCAGCAGTGAATGGCAGGGTTACGAGCAGTACTTC
V gene: TRBV21-1; J gene: TRBJ2-3; D gene: NA; CDR3 protein: CARGGGPGTDTQYF; CDR3 DNA: TGTGCCAGAGGGGGGGGGCCTGGCACAGATACGCAGTATTTT
V gene: TRBV19; J gene: TRBJ1-6; D gene: TRBD1; CDR3 protein: CATTTGAYNSPLHF; CDR3 DNA: TGTGCCACCACGACAGGGGCCTACAATTCACCCCTCCACTTT
V gene: TRBV28; J gene: TRBJ1-2; D gene: NA; CDR3 protein: CASTLPWVRGYTF; CDR3 DNA: TGTGCCAGCACATTACCCTGGGTGAGGGGCTACACCTTC
V gene: TRBV7-9; J gene: TRBJ2-5; D gene: TRBD1; CDR3 protein: CASSILRTGGQETQYF; CDR3 DNA: TGTGCCAGCAGCATACTAAGGACAGGAGGACAAGAGACCCAGTACTTC
V gene: TRBV5-6; J gene: TRBJ2-5; D gene: TRBD2; CDR3 protein: CASSERLAGGPFEETQYF; CDR3 DNA: TGTGCCAGCAGCGAAAGACTAGCGGGAGGCCCCTTCGAAGAGACCCAGTACTTC
V gene: TRBV4-2; J gene: TRBJ1-5; D gene: NA; CDR3 protein: CASSQPRGGTLNQPQHF; CDR3 DNA: TGTGCCAGCAGTCAACCAAGGGGCGGAACCCTTAATCAGCCCCAGCATTTT
V gene: TRBV5-4; J gene: TRBJ1-1; D gene: NA; CDR3 protein: CASSPGQLVGTEAFF; CDR3 DNA: TGTGCCAGCAGCCCCGGACAGCTGGTGGGCACTGAAGCTTTCTTT
V gene: TRBV6-5; J gene: TRBJ2-7; D gene: NA; CDR3 protein: CASSYGAGPSVHEQYF; CDR3 DNA: TGTGCCAGCAGTTACGGGGCCGGACCTAGCGTCCACGAGCAGTACTTC
V gene: TRBV28; J gene: TRBJ2-2; D gene: NA; CDR3 protein: CASSFHQGIDTGELFF; CDR3 DNA: TGTGCCAGCAGTTTCCATCAGGGGATCGACACCGGGGAGCTGTTTTTT
V gene: TRBV29-1; J gene: TRBJ2-7; D gene: TRBD1; CDR3 protein: CSVGGRTGSYEQYF; CDR3 DNA: TGCAGCGTTGGAGGGAGGACAGGGTCCTACGAGCAGTACTTC
V gene: TRBV28; J gene: TRBJ2-3; D gene: NA; CDR3 protein: CASSGSTPSTDTQYF; CDR3 DNA: TGTGCCAGCAGTGGGTCGACACCTAGCACAGATACGCAGTATTTT
V gene: TRBV7-2; J gene: TRBJ2-5; D gene: TRBD2; CDR3 protein: CASSFPGGYRETQYF; CDR3 DNA: TGTGCCAGCAGCTTCCCCGGGGGGTATAGGGAGACCCAGTACTTC
V gene: TRBV7-9; J gene: TRBJ1-2; D gene: NA; CDR3 protein: CASSLAQVPSYGYTF; CDR3 DNA: TGTGCCAGCAGCTTAGCGCAGGTCCCATCTTATGGCTACACCTTC
V gene: TRBV14; J gene: TRBJ2-5; D gene: TRBD2; CDR3 protein: CASSLGGGEETQYF; CDR3 DNA: TGTGCCAGCAGCCTCGGGGGAGGGGAAGAGACCCAGTACTTC
V gene: TRBV27; J gene: TRBJ1-2; D gene: NA; CDR3 protein: CASSLNPGVNYGYTF; CDR3 DNA: TGTGCCAGCAGTTTAAACCCAGGGGTTAACTATGGCTACACCTTC
V gene: TRBV27; J gene: TRBJ1-2; D gene: TRBD1; CDR3 protein: CASRNLGQGAYGYTF; CDR3 DNA: TGTGCCAGCAGAAACCTGGGACAGGGGGCCTATGGCTACACCTTC
V gene: TRBV5-4; J gene: TRBJ1-2; D gene: NA; CDR3 protein: CASSGGIYGYTF; CDR3 DNA: TGTGCCAGCAGCGGGGGGATCTATGGCTACACCTTC
V gene: TRBV19; J gene: TRBJ2-2; D gene: TRBD2; CDR3 protein: CASRPGGVGGELFF; CDR3 DNA: TGTGCCAGTAGGCCGGGAGGGGTTGGCGGGGAGCTGTTTTTT
V gene: TRBV21-1; J gene: TRBJ1-1; D gene: NA; CDR3 protein: CASSRFRDVILAFF; CDR3 DNA: TGTGCCAGCAGCCGATTCCGGGATGTCATTTTGGCTTTCTTT
V gene: TRBV28; J gene: TRBJ2-1; D gene: TRBD2; CDR3 protein: CASTPMSGRASGVDEQFF; CDR3 DNA: TGTGCCAGCACCCCCATGAGCGGGAGGGCCTCGGGCGTAGATGAGCAGTTCTTC
V gene: TRBV19; J gene: TRBJ1-1; D gene: TRBD1; CDR3 protein: CASSIDRGWNTEAFF; CDR3 DNA: TGTGCCAGTAGTATCGACAGGGGGTGGAACACTGAAGCTTTCTTT
V gene: TRBV19; J gene: TRBJ2-1; D gene: TRBD2; CDR3 protein: CASSLRALAAAINEQFF; CDR3 DNA: TGTGCCAGTAGTCTAAGGGCCCTAGCGGCGGCCATCAATGAGCAGTTCTTC
V gene: TRBV29-1; J gene: TRBJ1-3; D gene: NA; CDR3 protein: CGSGGASGNTIYF; CDR3 DNA: TGCGGGAGCGGCGGAGCCTCTGGAAACACCATATATTTT
V gene: TRBV27; J gene: TRBJ1-4; D gene: NA; CDR3 protein: CASNLRGPATNEKLFF; CDR3 DNA: TGTGCCAGCAATCTCAGGGGCCCAGCAACTAATGAAAAACTGTTTTTT
V gene: TRBV5-4; J gene: TRBJ2-5; D gene: TRBD1; CDR3 protein: CASSSRDRDQETQYF; CDR3 DNA: TGTGCCAGCAGCTCCCGGGACAGGGACCAAGAGACCCAGTACTTC
V gene: TRBV28; J gene: TRBJ1-1; D gene: NA; CDR3 protein: CASILGGNLNTEAFF; CDR3 DNA: TGTGCCAGCATCCTTGGGGGGAACTTGAACACTGAAGCTTTCTTT
V gene: TRBV11-2; J gene: TRBJ2-2; D gene: NA; CDR3 protein: CASSWDFSGELFF; CDR3 DNA: TGTGCCAGCAGCTGGGACTTCTCGGGGGAGCTGTTTTTT
V gene: TRBV28; J gene: TRBJ1-2; D gene: NA; CDR3 protein: CASSPTGGGYTF; CDR3 DNA: TGTGCCAGTTCCCCAACGGGTGGTGGCTACACCTTC
V gene: TRBV9; J gene: TRBJ1-2; D gene: TRBD1; CDR3 protein: CASSVEGAGYGYTF; CDR3 DNA: TGTGCCAGCAGCGTAGAGGGGGCAGGCTATGGCTACACCTTC
V gene: TRBV2; J gene: TRBJ2-1; D gene: NA; CDR3 protein: CASSEQVSSYNEQFF; CDR3 DNA: TGTGCCAGCAGTGAACAGGTTAGCTCCTACAATGAGCAGTTCTTC
V gene: TRBV11-2; J gene: TRBJ2-6; D gene: TRBD1; CDR3 protein: CASSRNADRAGANVLTF; CDR3 DNA: TGTGCCAGCAGCCGCAACGCGGACAGGGCTGGGGCCAACGTCCTGACTTTC
V gene: TRBV19; J gene: TRBJ1-5; D gene: NA; CDR3 protein: CATRGGNQPQHF; CDR3 DNA: TGTGCCACCAGGGGCGGCAATCAGCCCCAGCATTTT
V gene: TRBV4-1; J gene: TRBJ2-7; D gene: NA; CDR3 protein: CASSQGRGGGTHEQYF; CDR3 DNA: TGCGCCAGCAGCCAAGGACGGGGAGGGGGTACCCACGAGCAGTACTTC
V gene: TRBV7-8; J gene: TRBJ1-6; D gene: NA; CDR3 protein: CASRQTRGVNSPLHF; CDR3 DNA: TGTGCCAGCAGACAAACCAGGGGTGTAAATTCACCCCTCCACTTT
V gene: TRBV6-6; J gene: TRBJ1-3; D gene: NA; CDR3 protein: CASSYPRGLGAVTIYF; CDR3 DNA: TGTGCCAGCAGTTACCCAAGGGGACTTGGGGCGGTCACCATATATTTT
V gene: TRBV6-1; J gene: TRBJ1-5; D gene: TRBD1; CDR3 protein: CASSELGGEIWSDQPQHF; CDR3 DNA: TGTGCCAGCAGTGAATTAGGGGGCGAGATCTGGTCAGATCAGCCCCAGCATTTT